The 23 T cell receptor beta chains listed next were all sequenced from one sample in a study of T-cell reconstitution after alpha-beta-depleted transplantation in children. It was with unique molecular identifiers that the TCRbeta library was prepared. TCRdb fed the PCR reads into MiXCR, producing one record per CDR3 protein. Of around 420,000 distinct CDR3 sequences in the sample, 15% to 20% were seen once. Sequences were derived from PBMCs, mostly from graft donor cells, sampled 360 days after TCRalphabeta/CD19-depleted stem cell transplant. The receptors stem from a boy in the first two years of life who had a stem cell transplant for Wiskott-Aldrich syndrome, so the T cells may come from the graft donor.

J is TRBJ2-5 and V is TRBV6-2 or TRBV6-3; D call uncertain. The CDR3 sequence is 13 residues long. Trimming shortened V by 2 bases and J by 2 bases, and 6 bases separated the two germline ends. CDR1 MNHEY and CDR2 SVGEGT come from the germline V gene. The CDR3 is CASSYVGQETQYF. Written as DNA, the CDR3 is TGTGCCAGCAGTTACGTCGGACAAGAGACCCAGTACTTC.

This clonotype appeared a few times. This chain's CDR3 is CASSLNGDEQYF. CDR3 in DNA: TGTGCCAGCAGCTTAAACGGGGACGAGCAGTACTTC. The V gene is TRBV7-2, the J gene TRBJ2-7; maybe TRBD2 (5 bases). CDR3 length equals 12 residues. Trimming pared 2 bases from V and 5 bases from J, leaving 7 bases between. Per germline, CDR1 SGHTA and CDR2 FQGNSA.

This chain joins TRBV7-2 and TRBJ2-1, with D possibly being TRBD2 (5 bases). V lost 5 bases to trimming and J lost 0 bases, with 11 bases between them. The CDR3 totals 15 residues. In germline, CDR1 is SGHTA, CDR2 FQGNSA. CDR3 protein: CASSRGPSSYNEQFF. CDR3 nucleotides: TGTGCCAGCAGCCGGGGTCCTAGCTCCTACAATGAGCAGTTCTTC.

As to this clonotype: The junction departs from the called germline gene at one end, perhaps through a read error. The chain couples TRBV12-3 or TRBV12-4 to TRBJ1-4; a weak D match, TRBD1 (5 bases). This CDR3 contains 15 residues. The CDR3: CASGFHGGRDEKLFF. The CDR3 region has the DNA TGTGCCAGCGGTTTTCATGGGGGTAGGGATGAAAAACTGTTTTTT.

This chain connects TRBV6-2 or TRBV6-3 to TRBJ2-2, with TRBD2 identical over 7 bases. The V and J ends lost 5 bases and 4 bases, in that order; junction bases with no gene match: 4. Germline-derived CDR1 and CDR2 are MNHEY and SVGEGT. This CDR3 has 14 residues. CDR3 loop: CASSPGLVTGELFF. Written as DNA, the CDR3 is TGTGCCAGCAGTCCCGGACTAGTCACCGGGGAGCTGTTTTTT.

In its sample, this clonotype was seen a few times. This rearrangement joins TRBV20-1 to TRBJ1-5; D is unclear. CDR1 is DFQATT, CDR2 SNEGSKA, per germline (reference sequence). This CDR3 has 14 amino acids. The V gene lost 1 base and the J gene lost 9 bases, with 16 bases spanning the gap. In DNA, the CDR3 is TGCAGTGCTAGAGTGGAGGGAAATCTCTGGCCCCAGCATTTT. It yields the protein CSARVEGNLWPQHF.

The chain links TRBV10-3 to TRBJ1-2, with 7 bases matching TRBD1. The J segment lost 4 bases and the V segment lost 4 bases, leaving 12 bases of the junction unmatched. Germline CDR1 ENHRY, CDR2 SYGVKD. This CDR3 spans 16 amino acids. The CDR3 sequence is CAISARTGTIFYGYTF. In DNA, the CDR3 is TGTGCCATCAGTGCCCGGACAGGAACCATTTTCTATGGCTACACCTTC.

This clonotype has only a few counts. The chain combines TRBV12-3 or TRBV12-4 with TRBJ1-6, with 9 nucleotides matching TRBD1. The CDR3 covers 15 residues. With V trimmed by 3 bases and J by 7 bases, 4 bases remained unmatched. Here the CDR3 reads CASSFRDRENSPLHF. In nucleotides, the CDR3 is TGTGCCAGCAGTTTCCGGGACAGGGAAAATTCACCCCTCCACTTT.

The chain joins TRBV7-9 to TRBJ2-5; 8 bases fit TRBD1. The V segment lost 4 bases and the J segment 2 bases; nucleotides outside the gene matches: 6. The germline V gene has CDR1 SEHNR and CDR2 FQNEAQ (reference sequence). The CDR3 contains 15 residues. CDR3: CASSSRDRPQETQYF. The CDR3 DNA reads as TGTGCCAGCAGCTCCCGGGACAGGCCTCAAGAGACCCAGTACTTC.

This chain links TRBV29-1 with TRBJ2-1, with D perhaps matching TRBD1 (6 bases). The CDR3 runs to 16 residues. Germline lookup yields CDR1 SQVTM and CDR2 ANQGSEA. Trimming cost V 3 bases and J 0 bases, with 15 bases left between them. The CDR3 DNA reads as TGCAGCGTTGAGTCTAGGGGGTCACCCTCCTACAATGAGCAGTTCTTC. Translated, it gives CSVESRGSPSYNEQFF.

This rearrangement joins TRBV18 to TRBJ2-7, with D maybe TRBD1 (6 bases). V was clipped by 6 bases and J by 2 bases, with 17 bases between them. This CDR3 has 15 residues. Germline CDR1 KGHSH, CDR2 LQKENI. CDR3 amino acids: CASSPQGLGAYEQYF. For the CDR3, the DNA is TGTGCCAGCTCCCCCCAGGGGTTGGGAGCCTACGAGCAGTACTTC.

V usage is TRBV19 and J usage is TRBJ2-7, with a possible D match to TRBD1 (6 bases). Looked up from germline, CDR1 is LNHDA and CDR2 is SQIVND (reference sequence). V lost 5 bases and J 4 bases, leaving 15 bases between the germline ends. The CDR3 extends over 14 amino acids. The CDR3 is CASSQQGWGYEQYF. The CDR3 DNA reads as TGTGCCAGTAGTCAACAGGGCTGGGGTTACGAGCAGTACTTC. The entire variable domain, with the rest obtained from reference TRBV19 and TRBJ2-7, is as follows: DGGITQSPKYLFRKEGQNVTLSCEQNLNHDAMYWYRQDPGQGLRLIYYSQIVNDFQKGDIAEGYSVSREKKESFPLTVTSAQKNPTAFYLCASSQQGWGYEQYFGPGTRLTVT.

This clonotype was seen more than once but under ten times. V gene TRBV12-3 or TRBV12-4 combines with J gene TRBJ1-5, with a possible D match to TRBD1 (6 bases). V lost 1 base and J lost 6, with 13 bases in between. The CDR3 covers 15 residues. The CDR3 DNA sequence: TGTGCCAGCAGTTTAGGCCAGGGGATTAGTCAGCCCCAGCATTTT. This codes for CASSLGQGISQPQHF.

The CDR3 sequence is CASTPIGTTYGYTF. CDR3 nucleotide sequence: TGTGCCAGCACCCCGATTGGGACAACCTATGGCTACACCTTC. The J gene is TRBJ1-2, the V gene TRBV12-3 or TRBV12-4, with D possibly matching TRBD1 (6 bases). The CDR3 loop spans 14 amino acids. The V gene lost 7 bases and the J gene lost 4 bases, with 16 bases spanning the gap.

CDR3 DNA sequence: TGCGCCAGCAGCCAAGATGACCCTAACGGGGAGCTGTTTTTT. Its translation: CASSQDDPNGELFF. V and J are TRBV4-3 and TRBJ2-2; D unclear. With 0 bases removed from V and 7 bases from J, the gap between germline ends came to 9 bases. The V gene's germline CDR1 is LGHNA and CDR2 YSLEER. This CDR3 spans 14 amino acids.

This clonotype was detected a few times. As the CDR3 is not closed by the conserved phenylalanine or tryptophan, this likely results from a read error. Because the CDR3's place on the DNA is in doubt, the DNA is left out and the CDR3 is given as listed by TCRdb. The CDR3 loop reads CATSVTGK. The chain carries TRBV24-1 and TRBJ2-2; the DNA was not used to check the table's D call, TRBD1. The CDR3 has 8 residues if both end residues are counted. Germline assignment: CDR1 KGHDR and CDR2 SFDVKD.

CDR3 nucleotides: TGCAGTGCTAGACAGGACACTTACAATGAGCAGTTCTTC. Translated: CSARQDTYNEQFF. The chain combines TRBV20-1 with TRBJ2-1; D is perhaps TRBD1 (5 bases). Trimming cost V 2 bases and J 4 bases, with 9 bases left between them. The CDR3 spans 13 residues. The germline V gene has CDR1 DFQATT and CDR2 SNEGSKA (reference sequence).

Of note for this clonotype: Compared with germline, one end of the junction differs, possibly owing to a read error. CDR3 DNA: TGTGCCAGCAGCGTATTGAGGCTAAACCACGAGACCCAGTACTTC. Translated: CASSVLRLNHETQYF. V and J are TRBV11-2 and TRBJ2-5; D is ambiguous. The CDR3 spans 15 residues. From germline, CDR1 is SGHAT and CDR2 FQNNGV. Variable domain in full (rest from reference TRBV11-2 and TRBJ2-5): EAGVAQSPRYKIIEKRQSVAFWCNPISGHATLYWYQQILGQGPKLLIQFQNNGVVDDSQLPKDRFSAERLKGVDSTLKIQPAKLEDSAVYLCASSVLRLNHETQYFGPGTRLLVL.

The sample holds many counts of this clonotype. The V and J genes are TRBV29-1 and TRBJ2-6, with TRBD1 matching 10 bases. The germline CDR1 and CDR2 sequences are SQVTM and ANQGSEA. The CDR3 has 15 amino acids. CDR3 protein: CSVTGGLSGANVLTF. CDR3 coding DNA: TGCAGTGTGACAGGGGGCCTATCTGGGGCCAACGTCCTGACTTTC.

This chain connects TRBV20-1 to TRBJ2-4, with 8 nucleotides matching TRBD1. CDR3 size: 13 residues. Trimming at V came to 1 base and at J to 7 bases, leaving 3 bases not matched to a gene. Germline V gene data show CDR1 as DFQATT and CDR2 as SNEGSKA (reference sequence). Here the CDR3 DNA reads TGCAGTGCTAGAGTCCACAGGGGGAACATTCAGTACTTC. It encodes CSARVHRGNIQYF.

This sequence joins TRBV5-1 and TRBJ2-5; 10 bases map to TRBD1. The CDR3 runs to 15 residues. Germline-derived CDR1 and CDR2 are SGHRS and YFSETQ. The junction had 8 bases not matched to a gene; V was cut back by 4 bases and J by 5 bases. The CDR3 is CASSKLGQGRETQYF. In DNA, the CDR3 is TGCGCCAGCAGCAAACTGGGACAGGGGAGGGAGACCCAGTACTTC.

The rearrangement joins TRBV7-6 to TRBJ2-1; D remains ambiguous. The CDR3 is made up of 15 amino acids. In germline, CDR1 is SGHVS, CDR2 FNYEAQ. Trimming took 4 bases from V and 4 from J, leaving 14 bases between them. CDR3 residues: CASSSLVRIYNEQFF. CDR3 bases: TGTGCCAGCAGCTCCCTAGTCCGCATTTACAATGAGCAGTTCTTC.

This clonotype was counted a few times. V gene TRBV27 combines with J gene TRBJ2-7; D not certain. Germline V lookup: CDR1 MNHEY, CDR2 SMNVEV (reference sequence). The CDR3 consists of 17 residues. V was pared by 5 bases and J by 9 bases, with 29 bases between. DNA of the CDR3: TGTGCCAGCAGTCGATCGGCCCCGGGCTTCAGGCAACGTGGGCAGTACTTC. Protein product: CASSRSAPGFRQRGQYF.